Sequencing of this T cell receptor beta chain was carried out in a study of blood T cell repertoires in COVID-19. Data came from immunoSEQ multiplex PCR; TCRdb stores just in-frame clones and leaves some out. The table lists approximately 200,000 clones, under 90% of them singletons. Germline V gene lookup returns CDR1 LNHDA and CDR2 SQIVND (reference sequence). V lost 6 bases to trimming and J lost 4 bases; unmatched junction nucleotides: 3. The CDR3 contains 14 residues. The sequenced sample consisted of peripheral blood. V gene TRBV19 combines with J gene TRBJ2-2; 9 nucleotides match TRBD1. The clonotype was recovered from a woman between 55 and 75 years old who had recovered from COVID-19. The CDR3 spells CASRHRGRTGELFF. In DNA form, the CDR3 reads TGTGCCAGTAGGCACAGGGGGCGCACCGGGGAGCTGTTTTTT.